Presented here are 23 T cell receptor beta chains from one specimen sequenced in a study of blood T cell repertoires in COVID-19. The protocol was immunoSEQ multiplex PCR, while the TCRdb copy is restricted to in-frame clones and leaves out a portion. The sample includes some 250,000 clones, approximately 80% of them seen just once. Sequenced input: peripheral blood. The receptor source for this set is a man aged 35-49 years with acute or convalescent COVID-19.

Turning to this clone: Other DNA variants within this sample encode the same CDR3. This chain uses TRBV5-1 with TRBJ1-1, with D unresolved. Between the trimmed V and J ends, which lost 0 bases and 0 bases, there was a span of 6 bases. Germline-derived CDR1 and CDR2 are SGHRS and YFSETQ. This CDR3 is built from 14 residues. This CDR3 is CASSLAGMNTEAFF. The CDR3 nucleotides read TGCGCCAGCAGCTTGGCAGGTATGAACACTGAAGCTTTCTTT.

This clone was observed a single time. The V gene is TRBV6-5, the J gene TRBJ1-5; D is perhaps TRBD1 (6 bases). The CDR3 is 15 amino acids. V was shortened by 11 bases and J by 3 bases, with 20 bases between the two germline ends. The V gene's germline CDR1 is MNHEY and CDR2 SVGAGI. As DNA, the CDR3 is TGTGCCGGGGCCTGGTCAGGGGTCGACAATCAGCCCCAGCATTTT. As protein: CAGAWSGVDNQPQHF.

The chain carries TRBV11-2 and TRBJ2-5; D is possibly TRBD2 (7 bases). V lost 5 bases to trimming and J lost 1 base, with 14 bases between them. The CDR3 loop spans 15 amino acids. In germline, CDR1 is SGHAT, CDR2 FQNNGV. In nucleotides, the CDR3 is TGTGCCAGCAGCCTAGGGGGACTATCCCAAGAGACCCAGTACTTC. This encodes CASSLGGLSQETQYF. Full variable domain (outside the CDR3, taken from reference TRBV11-2 and TRBJ2-5): EAGVAQSPRYKIIEKRQSVAFWCNPISGHATLYWYQQILGQGPKLLIQFQNNGVVDDSQLPKDRFSAERLKGVDSTLKIQPAKLEDSAVYLCASSLGGLSQETQYFGPGTRLLVL.

This clone was seen once. CDR3 bases: TGTGCCAGCAGTGAAAACCCAGGTTTCTACGAGCAGTACTTC. Amino acid sequence: CASSENPGFYEQYF. V gene TRBV2 combines with J gene TRBJ2-7; D gene unclear. The CDR3 extends over 14 amino acids. V shed 2 bases and J shed 3 bases, with 11 bases lying between them. CDR1 and CDR2 from the germline V gene are SNHLY and FYNNEI.

The CDR3 here is CASSQEGQKGGNQPQHF. The DNA of the CDR3 is TGTGCCAGCAGCCAAGAAGGTCAAAAAGGGGGCAATCAGCCCCAGCATTTT. This chain uses TRBV3-1 (or the pseudogene TRBV3-2) with TRBJ1-5; possible D gene TRBD1, 5 bases. V lost 0 bases and J 2 bases, leaving 14 bases between the germline ends. The CDR3 runs 17 residues. The V gene's germline CDR1 is LGHDT and CDR2 YNNKEL (reference sequence).

This clone has a single count. The chain is built from TRBV6-5 and TRBJ1-2; TRBD1 matches 7 bases. The CDR3 totals 12 residues. J gave up 6 bases and V 6 bases, and 4 bases lay outside the gene matches. Germline loops: CDR1 MNHEY, CDR2 SVGAGI. The CDR3 bases are TGTGCCAGCAGGGACAGGTGGGATGGCTACACCTTC. The encoded protein is CASRDRWDGYTF.

This clone was seen a single time. The chain is built from TRBV5-4 and TRBJ2-5; 12 bases are a match to TRBD2. The J segment lost 4 bases and the V segment lost 1 base, leaving 2 bases of the junction unmatched. Germline-derived CDR1 and CDR2 are SGHNT and YYREEE (reference sequence). There are 15 residues in the CDR3. CDR3 sequence: CASSLSSGRGETQYF. CDR3 in DNA: TGTGCCAGCAGCTTGTCTAGCGGGAGGGGAGAGACCCAGTACTTC.

V gene TRBV10-3 combines with J gene TRBJ1-2; D gene ambiguous. Trimming removed 5 bases from V and 7 bases from J, with 14 bases in between. CDR3 length equals 13 residues. Germline CDR1 and CDR2: ENHRY and SYGVKD. The CDR3 loop is CAISPHQEGGYTF. CDR3 nucleotide sequence: TGTGCCATCAGTCCTCACCAGGAAGGTGGCTACACCTTC.

This clone was recorded only once. The J gene is TRBJ2-7, the V gene TRBV25-1, with D uncertain. With 4 bases removed from V and 7 bases from J, the gap between germline ends came to 8 bases. Germline CDR1 is MGHDK and CDR2 is SYGVNS. The length of the CDR3 is 11 residues. The CDR3 DNA follows: TGTGCCAGCAGTGCCACTCAAGAGCAGTACTTC. Translated, it gives CASSATQEQYF.

The chain employs TRBV7-9 and TRBJ1-3, with a possible D match to TRBD1 (5 bases). The CDR3 has 13 residues. V was clipped by 6 bases and J by 9 bases, with 15 bases between them. Per the germline V gene, CDR1 is SEHNR and CDR2 is FQNEAQ (reference sequence). CDR3 protein: CASRARDWGTIYF. Here the CDR3 DNA reads TGTGCCAGCAGGGCCAGGGATTGGGGCACCATATATTTT.

V usage is TRBV19 and J usage is TRBJ1-1; D is perhaps TRBD1 (6 bases). The V gene lost 6 bases and the J gene lost 3 bases, with 8 bases spanning the gap. The CDR3 is made up of 12 amino acids. Per the germline V gene, CDR1 is LNHDA and CDR2 is SQIVND (reference sequence). The CDR3 spells CASRQGHTEAFF. Here the CDR3 DNA reads TGTGCCAGTAGACAGGGACACACTGAAGCTTTCTTT.

This clone appeared a single time. V usage is TRBV11-1 and J usage is TRBJ2-2; 8 positions agree with TRBD2. The CDR3 totals 16 residues. The trim removed 4 bases at V and 4 bases at J, leaving 8 bases unmatched. In germline, CDR1 is SGHAT, CDR2 FQDESV (reference sequence). The CDR3 spells CASSSEREKTTGELFF. The CDR3 bases are TGTGCCAGCAGCTCCGAGCGGGAGAAGACCACCGGGGAGCTGTTTTTT.

The chain combines TRBV6-7 with TRBJ1-2; 7 bases fit TRBD1. TRBV6-7 is an ORF, and what it does is uncertain. V trimming: 0 bases; J trimming: 3 bases; junction bases outside the gene matches: 13. The CDR3 runs to 18 residues. The chain's CDR3 is CASSYSTLRDSFYYGYTF. The DNA of the CDR3 is TGTGCCAGCAGTTACTCGACTTTGAGGGACAGTTTTTACTATGGCTACACCTTC.

This chain links TRBV6-4 with TRBJ2-7, with D unclear. The CDR3 consists of 13 residues. V was trimmed by 3 bases and J by 6 bases, leaving 12 bases between them. The V gene's germline CDR1 is MRHNA and CDR2 SNTAGT. The CDR3 DNA follows: TGTGCCAGCAGTGAAACGGAAGGCGGCGAGCAGTACTTC. It codes for CASSETEGGEQYF.

The rearrangement links TRBV28 to TRBJ2-5; D gene unclear. From germline, CDR1 is MDHEN and CDR2 SYDVKM. Trimming took off 1 base at V and 2 bases at J, with 5 bases between the two ends. CDR3 length equals 13 residues. Written as DNA, the CDR3 is TGTGCCAGCAGTTTATCTGTACAAGAGACCCAGTACTTC. This sequence encodes CASSLSVQETQYF.

The chain recombines TRBV4-3 with TRBJ2-1; maybe TRBD1 (6 bases). This CDR3 spans 18 amino acids. The V gene lost 2 bases and the J gene lost 0 bases, with 17 bases spanning the gap. Germline V gene data show CDR1 as LGHNA and CDR2 as YSLEER. The CDR3 sequence is CASSQRVTGTLSYNEQFF. The CDR3 DNA is TGCGCCAGCAGCCAAAGGGTTACCGGGACACTCTCCTACAATGAGCAGTTCTTC.

The gene calls are TRBV4-2 and TRBJ2-5, with 14 positions matching TRBD2. V shed 0 bases and J 7 bases; nucleotides not matched to a gene: 4. The germline V gene has CDR1 LGHNA and CDR2 YNFKEQ. The CDR3 consists of 16 residues. The DNA for the CDR3 is TGTGCCAGCAGCCAAGACGGGACTAGCGGGAGTGCGACCCAGTACTTC. It yields the protein CASSQDGTSGSATQYF.

This clone has just a few counts. V usage is TRBV7-6 and J usage is TRBJ1-5; D is uncertain. The V end was cut by 5 bases, the J end by 0 bases, with 14 bases between. The germline gives CDR1 SGHVS, CDR2 FNYEAQ. The CDR3 contains 16 residues. The CDR3: CASSMESSYSNQPQHF. The CDR3 DNA is TGTGCCAGCAGCATGGAGTCCTCCTATAGCAATCAGCCCCAGCATTTT.

J is TRBJ1-1 and V is TRBV29-1; D possibly corresponds to TRBD1 (5 bases). This CDR3 is built from 13 residues. From germline, CDR1 is SQVTM and CDR2 ANQGSEA. V was shortened by 4 bases and J by 5 bases, with 14 bases between the two germline ends. The CDR3 DNA follows: TGCAGCGTTGCCGCGAACCCAGGGACTGAAGCTTTCTTT. It encodes CSVAANPGTEAFF.

The rearrangement joins TRBV7-2 to TRBJ2-2, with 7 bases aligning to TRBD2. V lost 6 bases and J lost 4; bases outside the gene matches: 8. The CDR3 spans 15 residues. Germline CDR1 SGHTA, CDR2 FQGNSA. CDR3 sequence (DNA): TGTGCCAGCAGTTCCCTAGGCGGGAGCACCGGGGAGCTGTTTTTT. It yields the protein CASSSLGGSTGELFF.

This rearrangement joins TRBV7-8 to TRBJ2-7, with 10 bases fitting TRBD1. V gave up 1 base and J gave up 0 bases; unmatched junction bases: 6. CDR1 is SGHVS, CDR2 FQNEAQ, per germline. CDR3 length equals 17 residues. The CDR3, as DNA: TGTGCCAGCAGCTTAGGGACAGGGGGACCATACTCCTACGAGCAGTACTTC. This encodes CASSLGTGGPYSYEQYF.

V and J are TRBV20-1 and TRBJ2-7; TRBD2 matches at 15 bases. Trimming took 3 bases from V and 4 from J; bases not matched to a gene: 13. CDR3 length equals 18 residues. Germline V gives CDR1 DFQATT, CDR2 SNEGSKA (reference sequence). The CDR3 region is CSASVGLAGGPPPYEQYF. In DNA form, the CDR3 reads TGCAGTGCTAGTGTGGGACTAGCGGGAGGTCCCCCGCCTTACGAGCAGTACTTC.

The chain combines TRBV6-5 with TRBJ1-3; no reliable D call. V was clipped by 5 bases and J by 0 bases, with 8 bases between them. Per germline, CDR1 MNHEY and CDR2 SVGAGI. CDR3 length: 14 amino acids. CDR3 region: CASSPLGSGNTIYF. The CDR3 bases are TGTGCCAGCAGTCCTCTCGGCTCTGGAAACACCATATATTTT.